The rows below give T cell receptor beta chains drawn from one sample of a study of T cells expressing NK-cell markers. TCRdb re-called the 5' RACE reads and shows each CDR3 protein once, DNA omitted. The specimen's table records approximately 380,000 distinct CDR3 sequences. The material sequenced was blood T cells: a sorted CD56 or NKG2C T cell subset, CD4+ or CD8+ T cells, or bulk PBMC T cells (not recorded which). The receptors shown here come from a man aged 18 to 70 in good health. The CDR3 runs from the conserved cysteine through the conserved F or W.

length	V	J	CDR3
14	TRBV20-1	TRBJ2-7	CSARVSGNSYEQYF
15	TRBV5-1	TRBJ1-1	CASSLRPGASTEAFF
15	TRBV18	TRBJ2-7	CASSPRVAGPYEQYF
13	TRBV7-2	TRBJ1-6	CASRTMLNSPLHF
16	TRBV20-1	TRBJ1-1	CSASSQGYMRRTEAFF
17	TRBV20-1	TRBJ2-2	CSAETPMTAANTGELFF
14	TRBV7-2	TRBJ1-1	CASSRGTGVPEAFF
15	TRBV5-1	TRBJ2-1	CASSLGASSYNEQFF
17	TRBV7-9	TRBJ2-3	CASSWSLAGKSTDTQYF
14	TRBV24-1	TRBJ1-2	CATSEKDSGHGYTF
14	TRBV3-1	TRBJ1-5	CASSQAPGKQPQHF
16	TRBV5-1	TRBJ2-3	CASKERGGVILDTQYF
16	TRBV7-9	TRBJ2-1	CASSSRDRGLLNEQFF
18	TRBV11-2	TRBJ2-7	CASSLRGPVTGSNYEQYF
12	TRBV2	TRBJ1-1	CASRAGGLEAFF
18	TRBV12-3/TRBV12-4	TRBJ2-3	CASSSNLGTSGDTDTQYF
15	TRBV5-1	TRBJ2-5	CASSLRTSNAETQYF
15	TRBV2	TRBJ2-2	CASSRGAKRSGELFF
11	TRBV2	TRBJ2-4	CASSGREIQYF
14	TRBV12-3/TRBV12-4	TRBJ2-5	CASRALTGQETQYF
17	TRBV6-8	TRBJ2-1	CASSYSVGQGDDDEQFF
13	TRBV5-8	TRBJ2-1	CASSTRNLDEQFF
15	TRBV2	TRBJ1-5	CASTKGLYSNQPQHF
15	TRBV2	TRBJ2-7	CASSPAGLAGYEQYF
15	TRBV6-5	TRBJ1-4	CASSYSGARYEKLFF
11	TRBV21-1	TRBJ2-5	CALEGAETQYF
13	TRBV20-1	TRBJ2-7	CSATVPAADEQYF
15	TRBV6-4	TRBJ2-3	CASSERGFGTDTQYF
14	TRBV7-9	TRBJ1-1	CASSLAPPGLEAFF